Below, 31 T cell receptor beta chains from the same sample are listed, as sequenced in a study of beta chain features in type 1 diabetes. Expressed TCRB transcripts got sequenced, as all isolated RNA was reverse transcribed. Repertoires were generated with immunoSEQ multiplex PCR, while TCRdb's copy carries only in-frame clones and drops some. The sample holds some 160,000 clones, approximately 9.1% seen once. The sample taken for sequencing was central memory CD4+ T cells from blood. The receptors were gathered from a woman aged 18-29 years in good health.

This clone was counted a few times. The genes are TRBV2 and TRBJ2-3; the match to TRBD2 covers 11 bases. This CDR3 comprises 14 residues. Germline V gene lookup returns CDR1 SNHLY and CDR2 FYNNEI. The ends lost 8 bases at V and 4 bases at J; junction bases unmatched: 5. For the CDR3, the DNA is TGTGCCAGCCGTCCGGGACTAGCGGCAGATACGCAGTATTTT. The encoded protein is CASRPGLAADTQYF. The full variable domain, rest sourced from reference TRBV2 and TRBJ2-3, is EPEVTQTPSHQVTQMGQEVILRCVPISNHLYFYWYRQILGQKVEFLVSFYNNEISEKSEIFDDQFSVERPDGSNFTLKIRSTKLEDSAMYFCASRPGLAADTQYFGPGTRLTVL.

CDR3 loop: CASSLTSGSTDTQYF. The CDR3 DNA sequence: TGTGCCAGCAGTTTGACTAGCGGGAGCACAGATACGCAGTATTTT. The genes are TRBV27 and TRBJ2-3; TRBD2 agrees at 10 bases. Per germline, CDR1 MNHEY and CDR2 SMNVEV (reference sequence). The trim removed 3 bases at V and 0 bases at J, leaving 0 bases unmatched. CDR3 size: 15 residues.

The V and J genes are TRBV14 and TRBJ2-3; a weak D match, TRBD2 (6 bases). The CDR3 loop spans 15 amino acids. Germline-derived CDR1 and CDR2 are SGHDN and FVKESK. The V gene lost 2 bases and the J gene lost 0 bases, with 9 bases spanning the gap. CDR3 in DNA: TGTGCCAGCAGCCAACCGGGGGTTAGCACAGATACGCAGTATTTT. Encoded protein: CASSQPGVSTDTQYF.

This clone was counted a few times. This chain joins TRBV5-5 and TRBJ1-1; TRBD1 aligns across 9 bases. J lost 4 bases, V lost 1 base, and 5 bases had no gene match. CDR3 length: 15 residues. Germline assignment: CDR1 SGHKS and CDR2 YYEKEE (reference sequence). The CDR3 nucleotides read TGTGCCAGCAGCTTGACAGGGGGCTCGAGCACTGAAGCTTTCTTT. Its protein is CASSLTGGSSTEAFF. Filled out from reference TRBV5-5 and TRBJ1-1, the complete variable domain reads DAGVTQSPTHLIKTRGQQVTLRCSPISGHKSVSWYQQVLGQGPQFIFQYYEKEERGRGNFPDRFSARQFPNYSSELNVNALLLGDSALYLCASSLTGGSSTEAFFGQGTRLTVV.

Only a few counts were recorded for this clone. The J gene is TRBJ1-1, the V gene TRBV10-3; D remains ambiguous. Trimming left V 6 bases short and J 10 bases short, with 12 bases between. CDR3 length: 11 amino acids. The germline V gene has CDR1 ENHRY and CDR2 SYGVKD. CDR3: CAISENKRAFF. The CDR3 DNA reads as TGTGCCATCAGCGAGAACAAACGAGCTTTCTTT.

The rearrangement joins TRBV7-2 to TRBJ2-5, with 7 positions matching TRBD1. The V and J ends lost 4 bases and 2 bases, in that order; junction bases with no gene match: 1. Looked up from germline, CDR1 is SGHTA and CDR2 is FQGNSA. The CDR3 runs to 13 residues. The CDR3 here is CASSSRGQETQYF. The CDR3 DNA follows: TGTGCCAGCAGCTCCAGGGGGCAAGAGACCCAGTACTTC.

The chain employs TRBV5-1 and TRBJ1-1; TRBD1 matches at 12 bases. The CDR3 is 15 amino acids. The germline V gene encodes CDR1 SGHRS and CDR2 YFSETQ. V shed 4 bases and J 6 bases; nucleotides not matched to a gene: 7. This CDR3 is CASSQPGQGASEAFF. For the CDR3, the DNA is TGCGCCAGCAGCCAACCGGGACAGGGGGCGTCTGAAGCTTTCTTT.

The genes are TRBV7-6 and TRBJ2-7; D unclear. CDR3 size: 13 residues. Trimming removed 0 bases from V and 5 bases from J, with 8 bases in between. Germline assignment: CDR1 SGHVS and CDR2 FNYEAQ. CDR3 coding DNA: TGTGCCAGCAGCTTAGCGCTACCCGACGAGCAGTACTTC. It codes for CASSLALPDEQYF. The full variable domain, in which reference TRBV7-6 and TRBJ2-7 provide the parts outside the CDR3, is GAGVSQSPRYKVTKRGQDVALRCDPISGHVSLYWYRQALGQGPEFLTYFNYEAQQDKSGLPNDRFSAERPEGSISTLTIQRTEQRDSAMYRCASSLALPDEQYFGPGTRLTVT.

The chain is built from TRBV7-9 and TRBJ1-4, with a tentative D call TRBD1 (6 bases). V was trimmed by 1 base and J by 5 bases, leaving 11 bases between them. The CDR3 has 15 amino acids. In germline, CDR1 is SEHNR, CDR2 FQNEAQ (reference sequence). CDR3 in DNA: TGTGCCAGCAGCTTAGACGGCAGGGGCAATGAAAAACTGTTTTTT. This codes for CASSLDGRGNEKLFF.

This clone showed up just a few times. This sequence joins TRBV11-2 and TRBJ2-7, with 8 nucleotides matching TRBD1. The length of the CDR3 is 14 residues. Germline V CDR1 and CDR2: SGHAT, FQNNGV. V lost 5 bases and J lost 4; bases outside the gene matches: 7. In DNA, the CDR3 is TGTGCCAGCAGCACCCGACAGGGGAGGTACGAGCAGTACTTC. Its translation is CASSTRQGRYEQYF.

The J gene is TRBJ1-1, the V gene TRBV11-3; D call uncertain. The CDR3 runs 14 residues. Between the trimmed V and J ends, which lost 10 bases and 0 bases, there was a span of 15 bases. Germline lookup yields CDR1 SGHNT and CDR2 YENEEA. CDR3 sequence (DNA): TGTGCCACCCGAGATGTTTCCATGAACACTGAAGCTTTCTTT. Its protein is CATRDVSMNTEAFF.

The genes are TRBV7-2 and TRBJ2-5; TRBD2 agrees at 8 bases. The CDR3 totals 13 residues. The trim removed 7 bases at V and 1 base at J, leaving 2 bases unmatched. Germline V gives CDR1 SGHTA, CDR2 FQGNSA. The CDR3, as DNA: TGTGCCAGCACGCTAGCGGGCCAAGAGACCCAGTACTTC. This translates into CASTLAGQETQYF.

This clone was counted a few times. The chain carries TRBV14 and TRBJ1-5; 7 bases are a match to TRBD1. V lost 5 bases, J lost 3 bases, and 7 bases stayed unmatched. The CDR3 consists of 15 residues. Germline V gene sequence: CDR1 SGHDN, CDR2 FVKESK. The DNA for the CDR3 is TGTGCCAGCAGCAGCCACAGGGGTGCCAATCAGCCCCAGCATTTT. The encoded protein is CASSSHRGANQPQHF.

The gene calls are TRBV6-6 and TRBJ2-1; tentatively, D is TRBD2 (6 bases). The germline gives CDR1 MNHNY, CDR2 SVGAGI (reference sequence). This CDR3 region has 11 residues. Deletions cut 11 bases from V and 4 bases from J, with 9 bases between. The CDR3 reads CAGGSYNEQFF. The CDR3 DNA is TGTGCCGGGGGGAGTTACAATGAGCAGTTCTTC.

There are a few counts of this clone. The rearrangement links TRBV4-2 to TRBJ2-5; a possible D gene is TRBD2 (6 bases). From germline, CDR1 is LGHNA and CDR2 YNFKEQ. The CDR3 has 15 residues. Trimming shortened V by 0 bases and J by 2 bases, and 10 bases separated the two germline ends. This CDR3 reads CASSQEGGEQETQYF. In DNA form, the CDR3 reads TGTGCCAGCAGCCAAGAGGGCGGGGAACAAGAGACCCAGTACTTC.

The chain uses TRBV4-1 and TRBJ1-3, with unresolved D. Trimming removed 10 bases at V and 0 bases at J, with 7 bases between. This CDR3 is built from 12 residues. Germline V gives CDR1 MGHRA, CDR2 YSYEKL. As DNA, the CDR3 is TGCGCCACAGGAGGCTCTGGAAACACCATATATTTT. The encoded protein is CATGGSGNTIYF.

In its sample, this clone was seen many times. This chain uses TRBV7-2 with TRBJ1-1; no clear D gene. Germline CDR1 reads SGHTA; CDR2 reads FQGNSA. Trimming cost V 1 base and J 5 bases, with 8 bases left between them. The CDR3 length is 13 residues. In DNA, the CDR3 is TGTGCCAGCAGCTTAGGTGGTAGAACTGAAGCTTTCTTT. It encodes CASSLGGRTEAFF.

V usage is TRBV18 and J usage is TRBJ1-6; D gene ambiguous. The CDR3 sequence is 15 residues long. Germline assignment: CDR1 KGHSH and CDR2 LQKENI. The germline V and J ends were trimmed by 3 bases and 4 bases, with 10 bases remaining between them. CDR3 loop: CASSPLEAYNSPLHF. The DNA of the CDR3 is TGTGCCAGCTCACCCCTCGAGGCTTATAATTCACCCCTCCACTTT.

This clone was detected a few times. This sequence joins TRBV11-2 and TRBJ2-7; 7 bases are a match to TRBD1. CDR3 length: 13 residues. Germline lookup yields CDR1 SGHAT and CDR2 FQNNGV. Trimming took 1 base from V and 6 from J; bases not matched to a gene: 3. The CDR3 nucleotides are TGTGCCAGCAGCTTAGCAGACAGGGCCGAGCAGTACTTC. Translating gives CASSLADRAEQYF.

This clone was detected ten times or more. This chain links TRBV7-9 with TRBJ2-1, with D maybe TRBD2 (6 bases). CDR3 length: 15 amino acids. Trimming shortened V by 5 bases and J by 7 bases, and 18 bases separated the two germline ends. The germline V gene has CDR1 SEHNR and CDR2 FQNEAQ (reference sequence). CDR3: CASSPGRGSWNEQFF. In nucleotides, the CDR3 is TGTGCCAGCAGCCCAGGGCGGGGCTCCTGGAATGAGCAGTTCTTC. Supplemented by reference TRBV7-9 and TRBJ2-1, the full variable domain reads DTGVSQNPRHKITKRGQNVTFRCDPISEHNRLYWYRQTLGQGPEFLTYFQNEAQLEKSRLLSDRFSAERPKGSFSTLEIQRTEQGDSAMYLCASSPGRGSWNEQFFGPGTRLTVL.

This clone has a handful of counts. V gene TRBV6-6 combines with J gene TRBJ2-7; 9 bases align to TRBD2. CDR1 is MNHNY, CDR2 SVGAGI, per germline (reference sequence). The junction had 5 bases not matched to a gene; V was cut back by 5 bases and J by 3 bases. The CDR3 loop spans 14 amino acids. The CDR3 region has the DNA TGTGCCAGCAGTGCGGGACTAGCTGTCTACGAGCAGTACTTC. It codes for CASSAGLAVYEQYF.

V gene TRBV18 combines with J gene TRBJ1-5; no firm D call. Germline loops: CDR1 KGHSH, CDR2 LQKENI. Between the trimmed V and J ends, which lost 4 bases and 7 bases, there was a span of 20 bases. This CDR3 spans 16 amino acids. The CDR3: CASSQADPGNGQPQHF. The CDR3 DNA is TGTGCCAGCTCACAAGCTGATCCCGGGAACGGGCAGCCCCAGCATTTT.

This chain connects TRBV5-4 to TRBJ1-4, with TRBD1 matching over 9 bases. The CDR3 sequence is 14 residues long. V lost 4 bases, J lost 7 bases, and 5 bases stayed unmatched. The V gene's germline CDR1 is SGHNT and CDR2 YYREEE (reference sequence). CDR3 sequence reads: CASSAGQGIEKLFF. CDR3 nucleotides: TGTGCCAGCAGCGCGGGACAGGGAATTGAAAAACTGTTTTTT.

The chain combines TRBV6-5 with TRBJ2-5; D is undetermined. Germline V gene lookup returns CDR1 MNHEY and CDR2 SVGAGI. This CDR3 is 12 amino acids long. Trimming removed 5 bases from V and 1 base from J, with 5 bases in between. The CDR3 nucleotides read TGTGCCAGCAGTGTCAGCCAAGAGACCCAGTACTTC. This codes for CASSVSQETQYF.

V and J are TRBV28 and TRBJ2-7; 7 nucleotides match TRBD2. This CDR3 spans 14 amino acids. Germline trimming cut 4 bases from V and 2 bases from J; bases unmatched to any gene: 5. The germline V gene encodes CDR1 MDHEN and CDR2 SYDVKM. The CDR3 is CASSWGGSPYEQYF. The CDR3 nucleotides are TGTGCCAGCAGTTGGGGCGGGAGCCCCTACGAGCAGTACTTC. Filled out from reference TRBV28 and TRBJ2-7, the complete variable domain reads DVKVTQSSRYLVKRTGEKVFLECVQDMDHENMFWYRQDPGLGLRLIYFSYDVKMKEKGDIPEGYSVSREKKERFSLILESASTNQTSMYLCASSWGGSPYEQYFGPGTRLTVT.

The chain carries TRBV14 and TRBJ1-1; a possible D gene is TRBD1 (5 bases). Trimming removed 0 bases at V and 5 bases at J, with 13 bases between. Germline lookup yields CDR1 SGHDN and CDR2 FVKESK. CDR3 length equals 15 residues. Written as DNA, the CDR3 is TGTGCCAGCAGCCAAGATTTGGGGGGGAGTACTGAAGCTTTCTTT. It specifies CASSQDLGGSTEAFF.

Only a few counts were recorded for this clone. The rearrangement links TRBV6-1 to TRBJ2-6; D might be TRBD1 (6 bases). Germline lookup yields CDR1 MNHNS and CDR2 SASEGT. V was pared by 3 bases and J by 2 bases, with 17 bases between. This CDR3 is built from 18 residues. In nucleotides, the CDR3 is TGTGCCAGCAGTGACCCTACAGGGTACGGTGCTGGGGCCAACGTCCTGACTTTC. Translating gives CASSDPTGYGAGANVLTF.

This clone showed up just a few times. At the DNA level, this CDR3 is encoded by other sequences in the same sample as well. The J gene is TRBJ1-2, the V gene TRBV18, with D unclear. The length of the CDR3 is 13 residues. Trimming stripped 3 bases from V and 5 bases from J, with 10 bases between. Germline assignment: CDR1 KGHSH and CDR2 LQKENI. CDR3 amino acids: CASSPDGDYGYTF. DNA of the CDR3: TGTGCCAGCTCACCGGACGGGGATTATGGCTACACCTTC.

The V gene is TRBV7-2, the J gene TRBJ2-7; D is possibly TRBD2 (5 bases). The CDR3 covers 15 residues. V lost 5 bases to trimming and J lost 0 bases, with 14 bases between them. The germline CDR1 and CDR2 sequences are SGHTA and FQGNSA. CDR3 protein: CASSTNGGSSYEQYF. In nucleotides, the CDR3 is TGTGCCAGCAGCACAAATGGAGGAAGCTCCTACGAGCAGTACTTC.

The CDR3 protein is CASSDMAGDGGYTF. In DNA form, the CDR3 reads TGTGCCAGCAGTGACATGGCAGGGGATGGTGGCTACACCTTC. The chain uses TRBV6-4 and TRBJ1-2, with D possibly TRBD1 on 6 matching bases. The length of the CDR3 is 14 residues. V lost 2 bases, J lost 7 bases, and 14 bases lay in between. The germline gives CDR1 MRHNA, CDR2 SNTAGT.

This chain uses TRBV29-1 with TRBJ2-1, with TRBD1 matching 10 bases. Per germline, CDR1 SQVTM and CDR2 ANQGSEA. This CDR3 comprises 14 residues. Trimming at V came to 6 bases and at J to 0 bases, leaving 2 bases not matched to a gene. The DNA for the CDR3 is TGCAGCGTACGGGACAGGGGCTCCTACAATGAGCAGTTCTTC. It is translated as CSVRDRGSYNEQFF.